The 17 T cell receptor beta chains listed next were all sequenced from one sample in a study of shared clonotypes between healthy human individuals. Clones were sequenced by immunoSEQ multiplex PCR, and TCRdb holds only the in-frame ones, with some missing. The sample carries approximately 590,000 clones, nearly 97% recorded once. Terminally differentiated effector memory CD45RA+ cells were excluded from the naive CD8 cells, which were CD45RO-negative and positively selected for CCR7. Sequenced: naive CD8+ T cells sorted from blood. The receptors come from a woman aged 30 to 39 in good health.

The CDR3 loop reads CASSLRTGQVWNEQFF. The CDR3 DNA reads TGTGCCAGCAGCCTACGGACAGGGCAAGTTTGGAATGAGCAGTTCTTC. The chain employs TRBV7-8 and TRBJ2-1; 8 positions match TRBD1. The V gene end was trimmed by 5 bases and the J gene end by 7 bases; junction bases not matched to a gene: 13. CDR1 is SGHVS, CDR2 FQNEAQ, per germline. The CDR3 length is 16 residues.

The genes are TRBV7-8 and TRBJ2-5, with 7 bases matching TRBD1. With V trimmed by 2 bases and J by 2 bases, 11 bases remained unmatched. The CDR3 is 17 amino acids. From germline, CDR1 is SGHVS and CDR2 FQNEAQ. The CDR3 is CASSLWQGEFGQETQYF. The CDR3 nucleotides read TGTGCCAGCAGCTTATGGCAGGGGGAGTTCGGTCAAGAGACCCAGTACTTC.

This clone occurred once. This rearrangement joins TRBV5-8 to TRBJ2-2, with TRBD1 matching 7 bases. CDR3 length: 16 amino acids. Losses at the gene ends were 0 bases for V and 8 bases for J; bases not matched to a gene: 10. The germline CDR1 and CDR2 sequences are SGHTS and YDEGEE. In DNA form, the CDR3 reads TGTGCCAGCAGCTTGGGACAGGGAAGGGTTCGAGGGGAGCTGTTTTTT. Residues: CASSLGQGRVRGELFF.

The CDR3 sequence: CASRASRFLEFF. DNA for the CDR3: TGCGCCAGCAGAGCCAGCAGGTTTCTGGAGTTCTTC. This chain links TRBV10-2 with TRBJ2-1; D gene uncertain. V was shortened by 6 bases and J by 14 bases, with 17 bases between the two germline ends. The V gene's germline CDR1 is WSHSY and CDR2 SAAADI. CDR3 length equals 12 residues.

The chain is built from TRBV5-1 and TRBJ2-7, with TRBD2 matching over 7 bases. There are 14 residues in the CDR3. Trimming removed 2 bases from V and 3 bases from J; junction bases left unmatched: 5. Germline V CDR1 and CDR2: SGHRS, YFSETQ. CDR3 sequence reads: CASSFDGGNYEQYF. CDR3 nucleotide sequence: TGCGCCAGCAGCTTCGACGGGGGGAACTACGAGCAGTACTTC. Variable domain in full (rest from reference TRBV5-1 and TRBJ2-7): KAGVTQTPRYLIKTRGQQVTLSCSPISGHRSVSWYQQTPGQGLQFLFEYFSETQRNKGNFPGRFSGRQFSNSRSEMNVSTLELGDSALYLCASSFDGGNYEQYFGPGTRLTVT.

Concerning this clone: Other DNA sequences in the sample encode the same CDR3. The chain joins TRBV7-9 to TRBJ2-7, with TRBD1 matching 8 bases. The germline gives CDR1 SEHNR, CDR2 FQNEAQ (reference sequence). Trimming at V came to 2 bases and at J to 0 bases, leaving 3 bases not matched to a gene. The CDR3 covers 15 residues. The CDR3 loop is CASSLPDRGSYEQYF. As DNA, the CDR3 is TGTGCCAGCAGCTTACCCGACAGGGGCTCCTACGAGCAGTACTTC. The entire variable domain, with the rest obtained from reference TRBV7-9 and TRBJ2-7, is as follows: DTGVSQNPRHKITKRGQNVTFRCDPISEHNRLYWYRQTLGQGPEFLTYFQNEAQLEKSRLLSDRFSAERPKGSFSTLEIQRTEQGDSAMYLCASSLPDRGSYEQYFGPGTRLTVT.

CDR3: CASSFGGRGTEAFF. CDR3 coding DNA: TGTGCCAGCAGTTTTGGGGGCCGAGGCACTGAAGCTTTCTTT. The chain carries TRBV27 and TRBJ1-1; D possibly corresponds to TRBD1 (6 bases). Trimming pared 3 bases from V and 4 bases from J, leaving 12 bases between. Germline V CDR1 and CDR2: MNHEY, SMNVEV (reference sequence). The CDR3 consists of 14 residues.

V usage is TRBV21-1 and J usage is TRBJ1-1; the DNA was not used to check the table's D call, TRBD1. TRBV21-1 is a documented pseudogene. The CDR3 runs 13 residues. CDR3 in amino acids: CASSRGYDTEAFF. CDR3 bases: TGTGCCAGCAGCAGGGGCTACGACACTGAAGCTTTCTTT.

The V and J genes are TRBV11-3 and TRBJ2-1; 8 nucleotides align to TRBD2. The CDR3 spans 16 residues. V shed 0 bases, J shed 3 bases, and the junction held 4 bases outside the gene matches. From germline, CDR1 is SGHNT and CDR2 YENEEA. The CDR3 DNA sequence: TGTGCCAGCAGCTTAGATAACCGGGGGGGCTACAATGAGCAGTTCTTC. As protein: CASSLDNRGGYNEQFF.

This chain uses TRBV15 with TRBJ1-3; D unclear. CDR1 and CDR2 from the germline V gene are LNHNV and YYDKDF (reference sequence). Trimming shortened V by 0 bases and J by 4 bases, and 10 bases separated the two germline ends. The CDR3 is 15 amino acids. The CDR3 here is CATSRDPSVGNTIYF. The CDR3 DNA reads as TGTGCCACCAGCAGAGATCCCTCAGTCGGAAACACCATATATTTT.

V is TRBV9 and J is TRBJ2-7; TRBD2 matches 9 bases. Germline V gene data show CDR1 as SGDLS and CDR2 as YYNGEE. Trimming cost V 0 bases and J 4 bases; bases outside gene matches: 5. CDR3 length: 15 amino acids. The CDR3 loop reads CASSVGIAGAYEQYF. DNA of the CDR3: TGTGCCAGCAGCGTAGGAATAGCGGGAGCTTACGAGCAGTACTTC.

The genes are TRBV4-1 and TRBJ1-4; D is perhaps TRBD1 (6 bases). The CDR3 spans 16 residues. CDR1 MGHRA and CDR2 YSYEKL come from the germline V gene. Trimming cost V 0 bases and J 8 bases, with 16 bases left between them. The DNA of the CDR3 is TGCGCCAGCAGCCAAGAGTTTGGGGGCTGGTTAGAAAAACTGTTTTTT. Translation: CASSQEFGGWLEKLFF.

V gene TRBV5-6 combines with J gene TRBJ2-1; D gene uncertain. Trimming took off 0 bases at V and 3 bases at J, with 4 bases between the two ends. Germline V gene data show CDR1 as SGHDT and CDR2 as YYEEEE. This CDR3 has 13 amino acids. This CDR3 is CASSLGYYNEQFF. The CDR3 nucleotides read TGTGCCAGCAGCTTGGGTTACTACAATGAGCAGTTCTTC. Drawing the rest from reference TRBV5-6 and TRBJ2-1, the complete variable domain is DAGVTQSPTHLIKTRGQQVTLRCSPKSGHDTVSWYQQALGQGPQFIFQYYEEEERQRGNFPDRFSGHQFPNYSSELNVNALLLGDSALYLCASSLGYYNEQFFGPGTRLTVL.

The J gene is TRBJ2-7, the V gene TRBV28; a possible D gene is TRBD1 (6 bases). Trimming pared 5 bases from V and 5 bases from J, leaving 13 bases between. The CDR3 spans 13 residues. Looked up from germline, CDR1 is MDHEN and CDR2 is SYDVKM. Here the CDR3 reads CASSQGGYHEQYF. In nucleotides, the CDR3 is TGTGCCAGCAGTCAAGGGGGTTACCACGAGCAGTACTTC.

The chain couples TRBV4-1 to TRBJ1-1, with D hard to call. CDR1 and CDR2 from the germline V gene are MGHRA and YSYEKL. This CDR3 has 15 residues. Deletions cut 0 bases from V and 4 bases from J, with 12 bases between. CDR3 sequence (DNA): TGCGCCAGCAGCCAAGATAAGGGTTCGGGCACTGAAGCTTTCTTT. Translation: CASSQDKGSGTEAFF.

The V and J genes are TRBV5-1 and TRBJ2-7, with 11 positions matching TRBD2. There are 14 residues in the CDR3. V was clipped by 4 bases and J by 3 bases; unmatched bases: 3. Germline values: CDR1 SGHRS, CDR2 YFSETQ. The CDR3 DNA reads TGCGCCAGCAGCGCGACTAGCGGGATCTACGAGCAGTACTTC. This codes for CASSATSGIYEQYF. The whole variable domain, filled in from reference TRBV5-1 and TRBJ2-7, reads KAGVTQTPRYLIKTRGQQVTLSCSPISGHRSVSWYQQTPGQGLQFLFEYFSETQRNKGNFPGRFSGRQFSNSRSEMNVSTLELGDSALYLCASSATSGIYEQYFGPGTRLTVT.

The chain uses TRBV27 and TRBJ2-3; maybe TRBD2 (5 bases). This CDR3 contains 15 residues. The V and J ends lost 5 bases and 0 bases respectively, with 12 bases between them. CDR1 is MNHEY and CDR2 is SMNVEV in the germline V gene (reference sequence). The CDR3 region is CASSQLALSTDTQYF. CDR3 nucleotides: TGTGCCAGCAGTCAGTTAGCGCTTAGCACAGATACGCAGTATTTT.